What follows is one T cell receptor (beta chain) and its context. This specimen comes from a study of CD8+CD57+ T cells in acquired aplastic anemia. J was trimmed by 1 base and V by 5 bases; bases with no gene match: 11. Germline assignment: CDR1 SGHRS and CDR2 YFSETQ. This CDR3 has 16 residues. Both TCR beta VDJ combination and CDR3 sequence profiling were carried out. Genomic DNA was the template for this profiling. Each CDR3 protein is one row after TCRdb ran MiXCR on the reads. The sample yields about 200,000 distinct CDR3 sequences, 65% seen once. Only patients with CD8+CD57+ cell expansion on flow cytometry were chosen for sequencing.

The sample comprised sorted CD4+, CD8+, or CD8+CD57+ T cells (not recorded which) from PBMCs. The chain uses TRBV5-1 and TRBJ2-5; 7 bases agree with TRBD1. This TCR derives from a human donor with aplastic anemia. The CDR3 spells CASRSYLTGTQETQYF. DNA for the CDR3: TGCGCCAGCAGGTCCTACCTGACAGGGACCCAAGAGACCCAGTACTTC.